This is a list of T cell receptor beta chains from one sample in a study of blood T cell repertoires in COVID-19. Using immunoSEQ multiplex PCR, the repertoire was profiled, and TCRdb retains in-frame clones only, with some absent. The data contain roughly 210,000 clones, roughly 90% of them singletons. The sequencing sample was made of peripheral blood. The receptors come from a man aged 70-80 years with acute or convalescent COVID-19. Each CDR3 is given with its conserved first and last residue. The order of the fields is J gene, V gene, D gene, clone size, CDR3 protein, CDR3 DNA. D genes are given only for firm matches. Clone sizes are given selectively: once, few, many, or a class where the clone is expanded.

TRBJ2-3 TRBV18 . few CASSPSSTDTQYF TGTGCCAGCTCTCCCTCTAGCACAGATACGCAGTATTTT
TRBJ1-2 TRBV7-9 TRBD1 . CASSLVLQGHGYTF TGTGCCAGCAGCTTAGTATTACAGGGGCATGGCTACACCTTC
TRBJ2-1 TRBV3-1/TRBV3-2 TRBD2 . CASSQGLAGLDEQFF TGTGCCAGCAGCCAGGGGCTAGCGGGACTTGATGAGCAGTTCTTC
TRBJ2-1 TRBV19 TRBD1 . CASRATGDSYNEQFF TGTGCCAGTAGGGCGACAGGGGACTCCTACAATGAGCAGTTCTTC
TRBJ2-1 TRBV28 TRBD2 . CASSRSGSAYNEQFF TGTGCCAGCAGCCGGAGCGGGAGCGCCTACAATGAGCAGTTCTTC
TRBJ2-2 TRBV6-5 . . CASQGLNTGELFF TGTGCCAGCCAGGGTTTAAACACCGGGGAGCTGTTTTTT
TRBJ2-1 TRBV14 . . CASSQDLTYYNEQFF TGTGCCAGCAGCCAAGATCTTACATACTACAATGAGCAGTTCTTC
TRBJ2-1 TRBV28 . . CASSLPPTVHEQFF TGTGCCAGCAGTTTACCCCCGACAGTGCATGAGCAGTTCTTC
TRBJ2-7 TRBV11-2 TRBD2 . CASSLRLAVYEQYF TGTGCCAGCAGCTTGAGACTAGCGGTCTACGAGCAGTACTTC
TRBJ1-4 TRBV29-1 . . CSVQGNEKLFF TGCAGCGTCCAGGGGAATGAAAAACTGTTTTTT
TRBJ1-6 TRBV27 . . CASTRLNSYNSPLHF TGTGCCAGCACCAGGCTGAACTCCTATAATTCACCCCTCCACTTT
TRBJ2-6 TRBV5-1 TRBD2 . CASSLVSSGSVSGANVLTF TGCGCCAGCAGCTTGGTTAGTAGCGGGAGTGTCTCTGGGGCCAACGTCCTGACTTTC
TRBJ1-4 TRBV2 . . CASSVASARKLFF TGTGCCAGCAGCGTCGCCAGCGCGAGGAAACTGTTTTTT
TRBJ2-1 TRBV29-1 TRBD2 once CSVDQGLAGGQSSYNEQFF TGCAGCGTTGACCAGGGACTAGCGGGAGGGCAGAGCTCCTACAATGAGCAGTTCTTC
TRBJ1-6 TRBV7-2 . . CASSLVLNSPLHF TGTGCCAGCAGCTTAGTTCTCAATTCACCCCTCCACTTT
TRBJ1-6 TRBV18 TRBD1 few CASSPWTGTLNSPLHF TGTGCCAGCTCACCCTGGACAGGGACGTTGAATTCACCCCTCCACTTT
TRBJ1-1 TRBV4-3 . . CASSQAERNTEAFF TGCGCCAGCAGCCAAGCGGAGAGGAACACTGAAGCTTTCTTT
TRBJ1-5 TRBV11-2 . . CASSLEREDQPQHF TGTGCCAGCAGCTTAGAGCGGGAGGATCAGCCCCAGCATTTT
TRBJ1-2 TRBV27 TRBD1 . CASSLSPQGDYGYTF TGTGCCAGCAGTTTATCCCCACAGGGGGACTATGGCTACACCTTC
TRBJ1-1 TRBV7-2 . . CASSLMAVTEAFF TGTGCCAGCAGCTTAATGGCCGTCACTGAAGCTTTCTTT
TRBJ1-5 TRBV10-1 . many CASRRWGPYPGSNQPQHF TGCGCCAGCAGAAGGTGGGGCCCGTACCCTGGGAGCAATCAGCCCCAGCATTTT
TRBJ1-5 TRBV12-2 . . CASRPGQPQHF TGTGCAAGTCGCCCAGGTCAGCCCCAGCATTTT
TRBJ1-2 TRBV27 . . CASSLGGSRGYTF TGTGCCAGCAGTTTGGGAGGTTCTCGTGGCTACACCTTC
TRBJ2-5 TRBV9 TRBD1 . CASSAGQGETQYF TGTGCCAGCAGCGCGGGACAGGGTGAGACCCAGTACTTC
TRBJ1-2 TRBV5-4 TRBD1 . CASSTGMDRDLSGYTF TGTGCCAGCAGCACGGGGATGGACAGGGATCTCTCTGGCTACACCTTC
TRBJ2-3 TRBV9 TRBD2 . CASSGTKTSVFADTQYF TGTGCCAGCAGCGGCACAAAAACTAGCGTCTTCGCAGATACGCAGTATTTT
TRBJ2-3 TRBV15 . . CATSRAGGTDTQYF TGTGCCACCAGCAGAGCGGGAGGCACAGATACGCAGTATTTT
TRBJ1-4 TRBV11-1 . . CASSRGTNEKLFF TGTGCCAGCAGCCGCGGGACTAATGAAAAACTGTTTTTT
TRBJ2-1 TRBV28 TRBD2 . CASSGTSGMKVQFF TGTGCCAGCAGCGGGACTAGCGGGATGAAGGTACAGTTCTTC
TRBJ1-5 TRBV6-2/TRBV6-3 . . CASSYDRLNQPQHF TGTGCCAGCAGTTATGACAGGCTCAATCAGCCCCAGCATTTT
TRBJ2-7 TRBV6-1 TRBD2 . CASSEGRGTYEQYF TGTGCCAGCAGTGAAGGGCGGGGGACCTACGAGCAGTACTTC
TRBJ2-2 TRBV24-1 . . CATSDAHMNTGELFF TGTGCCACCAGTGACGCCCACATGAACACCGGGGAGCTGTTTTTT
TRBJ2-1 TRBV2 . . CASLGQKPNEQFF TGTGCCAGCTTGGGGCAGAAACCCAATGAGCAGTTCTTC
TRBJ1-2 TRBV2 . . CASSEGLANYGYTF TGTGCCAGCAGTGAAGGGTTAGCTAACTATGGCTACACCTTC
TRBJ1-1 TRBV18 TRBD1 few CASSPRMPLQGRETEAFF TGTGCCAGCTCACCAAGGATGCCCTTACAGGGGCGGGAAACTGAAGCTTTCTTT
TRBJ1-6 TRBV25-1 . . CASTAGYGNSPLHF TGTGCCTCGACCGCGGGATATGGGAATTCACCCCTCCACTTT
TRBJ2-2 TRBV6-6 TRBD2 . CASRQLAGGPGELFF TGTGCCAGCAGGCAACTAGCGGGAGGTCCCGGGGAGCTGTTTTTT
TRBJ2-3 TRBV5-6 TRBD2 . CASSFTSGRGTDTQYF TGTGCCAGCAGCTTTACTAGCGGGAGAGGGACAGATACGCAGTATTTT
TRBJ2-3 TRBV6-6 . . CATNDRYTDTQYF TGTGCCACCAATGACAGGTACACAGATACGCAGTATTTT
TRBJ1-4 TRBV5-1 TRBD1 . CASSHGQATEKLFF TGCGCCAGCAGCCACGGACAGGCAACTGAAAAACTGTTTTTT
TRBJ1-2 TRBV5-1 . . CASSFSRGAEGYTF TGCGCCAGCAGCTTCTCTCGGGGGGCGGAAGGCTACACCTTC
TRBJ2-7 TRBV29-1 . . CSVETSSYEQYF TGCAGCGTTGAAACTAGCTCCTACGAGCAGTACTTC
TRBJ2-7 TRBV7-8 TRBD1 . CASSPGTVYEQYF TGTGCCAGCAGCCCCGGGACAGTGTACGAGCAGTACTTC
TRBJ1-2 TRBV7-2 . once CASSLLGAYGYTF TGTGCCAGCAGCTTATTAGGGGCCTATGGCTACACCTTC
TRBJ2-3 TRBV5-1 . . CASSAHWEADTQYF TGCGCCAGCAGCGCCCATTGGGAGGCAGATACGCAGTATTTT
TRBJ1-5 TRBV28 . . CASSLMTGRGNQPQHF TGTGCCAGCAGTTTAATGACAGGTAGGGGAAACCAGCCCCAGCATTTT
TRBJ1-1 TRBV6-2/TRBV6-3 . . CASSFLGQNTEAFF TGTGCCAGCAGTTTCTTGGGACAGAACACTGAAGCTTTCTTT
TRBJ2-1 TRBV25-1 TRBD1 once CASSEEGQGGNNEQFF TGTGCCAGCAGTGAAGAGGGACAGGGCGGGAACAATGAGCAGTTCTTC
TRBJ2-2 TRBV6-5 . . CASRTLRGGTGELFF TGTGCCAGCAGGACCCTACGAGGAGGGACCGGGGAGCTGTTTTTT
TRBJ2-7 TRBV19 . . CASSISSATYEQYF TGTGCCAGTAGTATATCCAGCGCTACCTACGAGCAGTACTTC
TRBJ2-5 TRBV3-1/TRBV3-2 . . CASSRFEQETQYF TGTGCCAGCAGCCGGTTCGAGCAAGAGACCCAGTACTTC
TRBJ1-5 TRBV12-3/TRBV12-4 . few CASSPQGQPQHF TGTGCCAGCAGTCCTCAGGGCCAGCCCCAGCATTTT
TRBJ2-3 TRBV6-6 TRBD1 . CASSLRDRVTDTQYF TGTGCCAGCAGCCTCCGGGACAGGGTCACAGATACGCAGTATTTT
TRBJ2-2 TRBV5-4 TRBD2 . CASSPTSGRGGGELFF TGTGCCAGCAGCCCAACTAGCGGGCGGGGAGGAGGGGAGCTGTTTTTT
TRBJ1-1 TRBV2 TRBD1 . CASSGQGGNTEAFF TGTGCCAGCAGCGGACAGGGGGGGAACACTGAAGCTTTCTTT
TRBJ1-1 TRBV28 TRBD1 . CASSSPGQGMNTEAFF TGTGCCAGCAGTTCACCGGGACAGGGTATGAACACTGAAGCTTTCTTT
TRBJ1-5 TRBV2 . . CASARDFGNQPQHF TGTGCCAGTGCCAGGGATTTTGGCAATCAGCCCCAGCATTTT
TRBJ2-1 TRBV5-1 TRBD2 once CASSQSGSSYNEQFF TGCGCCAGCAGTCAGAGCGGGAGTTCGTACAATGAGCAGTTCTTC